This is a list of T cell receptor beta chains from one sample in a study of blood T cells in healthy people across ages. MiXCR, applied by TCRdb to the 5' RACE reads, yields one record per CDR3 protein. Seen here are around 970,000 distinct CDR3 sequences, 51% observed once, and the top ten hold over 20%. The specimen sequenced was blood. The receptor set was obtained from a woman aged 55-69 years in good health. The CDR3 runs from the conserved cysteine through the conserved F or W. A D gene is named only where the DNA matches it firmly. Part of the rows lack a size; the others show once, few, many or a class for expanded clones.

d_call: TRBD2; j_call: TRBJ2-7; clone_size: many; v_call: TRBV20-1; cdr3_nt: TGCAGTGCTATAAACGGGAGGGGAGGATACGAGCAGTACTTC; cdr3_aa: CSAINGRGGYEQYF
d_call: TRBD2; j_call: TRBJ2-7; clone_size: few; v_call: TRBV12-3/TRBV12-4; cdr3_nt: TGTGCCAGCAGTCCTAGACTAGCCTCATCCTACGAGCAGTACTTC; cdr3_aa: CASSPRLASSYEQYF
d_call: TRBD1; j_call: TRBJ1-2; clone_size: -; v_call: TRBV24-1; cdr3_nt: TGTGCCACCAGTGATCCGGGGACAGGGGACTATGGCTACACCTTC; cdr3_aa: CATSDPGTGDYGYTF
d_call: TRBD1; j_call: TRBJ2-5; clone_size: -; v_call: TRBV6-1; cdr3_nt: TGTGCCAGCAGTCGACAGGGCCACCAAGAGACCCAGTACTTC; cdr3_aa: CASSRQGHQETQYF
d_call: TRBD1; j_call: TRBJ1-6; clone_size: -; v_call: TRBV29-1; cdr3_nt: TGCAGCGTCTCGACAGGGGACTATAATTCACCCCTCCACTTT; cdr3_aa: CSVSTGDYNSPLHF
d_call: -; j_call: TRBJ1-1; clone_size: -; v_call: TRBV4-1; cdr3_nt: TGCGCCAGCAGCCAAGATCCGGCGAGGGGTAGTACTGAAGCTTTCTTT; cdr3_aa: CASSQDPARGSTEAFF
d_call: -; j_call: TRBJ1-4; clone_size: -; v_call: TRBV25-1; cdr3_nt: TGTGCCAGCAGTCCACGGGGGCGTTCTAATGAAAAACTGTTTTTT; cdr3_aa: CASSPRGRSNEKLFF
d_call: -; j_call: TRBJ2-7; clone_size: -; v_call: TRBV6-5; cdr3_nt: TGTGCCAGCAGCAACCTAGGGAGTTCCTACGAGCAGTACTTC; cdr3_aa: CASSNLGSSYEQYF
d_call: -; j_call: TRBJ2-5; clone_size: -; v_call: TRBV15; cdr3_nt: TGTGCCACCAGCAGGCTTCAGGGCGAGACCCAGTACTTC; cdr3_aa: CATSRLQGETQYF
d_call: -; j_call: TRBJ2-5; clone_size: -; v_call: TRBV28; cdr3_nt: TGTGCCAGCAGTCCACCCTCGGTCGAGATCCAGTACTTC; cdr3_aa: CASSPPSVEIQYF
d_call: -; j_call: TRBJ2-7; clone_size: -; v_call: TRBV10-3; cdr3_nt: TGTGCCATCAGTGAATATAGGGACAATTCGTACGAGCAGTACTTC; cdr3_aa: CAISEYRDNSYEQYF
d_call: -; j_call: TRBJ1-2; clone_size: -; v_call: TRBV4-3; cdr3_nt: TGCGCCAGCAGCCAAGACAGGACAGTTTACAATGGCTACACCTTC; cdr3_aa: CASSQDRTVYNGYTF
d_call: TRBD2; j_call: TRBJ2-7; clone_size: few; v_call: TRBV6-5; cdr3_nt: TGTGCCAGCAGTTCTCCCCTAGCGGGAGTTCAGTACGAGCAGTACTTC; cdr3_aa: CASSSPLAGVQYEQYF
d_call: -; j_call: TRBJ2-4; clone_size: once; v_call: TRBV21-1; cdr3_nt: TGTGCCAGCGGTCGGGGGGCTTCCAAAAACATTCAGTACTTC; cdr3_aa: CASGRGASKNIQYF
d_call: -; j_call: TRBJ2-6; clone_size: few; v_call: TRBV25-1; cdr3_nt: TGTGCCAGCGAGTCTGCTGGGGCCAACGTCCTGACTTTC; cdr3_aa: CASESAGANVLTF
d_call: -; j_call: TRBJ2-4; clone_size: -; v_call: TRBV11-2; cdr3_nt: TGTGCCAGCAGCTTATTTTCCCCGGATATTCGAGGCGAACCAAACATTCAGTACTTC; cdr3_aa: CASSLFSPDIRGEPNIQYF
d_call: TRBD2; j_call: TRBJ2-7; clone_size: -; v_call: TRBV12-3/TRBV12-4; cdr3_nt: TGTGCCAGCAGCCAGATCCAGGCGGACGGGGAGGGATACGAGCAGTACTTC; cdr3_aa: CASSQIQADGEGYEQYF
d_call: TRBD2; j_call: TRBJ2-3; clone_size: -; v_call: TRBV3-1; cdr3_nt: TGTGCCAGCAGCCAACGGGGAAGCGGGGGTTCAGATACGCAGTATTTT; cdr3_aa: CASSQRGSGGSDTQYF
d_call: -; j_call: TRBJ2-1; clone_size: -; v_call: TRBV20-1; cdr3_nt: TGCAGTGCTAGACTGATTGGAGACAATGAGCAGTTCTTC; cdr3_aa: CSARLIGDNEQFF
d_call: TRBD1; j_call: TRBJ1-4; clone_size: few; v_call: TRBV6-2/TRBV6-3; cdr3_nt: TGTGCCAGCAGTGGGACAGACGTAAGGCTGTTTTTT; cdr3_aa: CASSGTDVRLFF
d_call: -; j_call: TRBJ2-1; clone_size: -; v_call: TRBV6-1; cdr3_nt: TGTGCCAGCAGTGCAGCGTCAGAAAACAATGAGCAGTTCTTC; cdr3_aa: CASSAASENNEQFF
d_call: -; j_call: TRBJ1-2; clone_size: -; v_call: TRBV20-1; cdr3_nt: TGCAGTGCTTGCAGGACGGCCTATGGCTACACCTTC; cdr3_aa: CSACRTAYGYTF
d_call: TRBD2; j_call: TRBJ2-4; clone_size: -; v_call: TRBV28; cdr3_nt: TGTGCCAGCATTGGAGAGCGGGAGGGTATTGACATTCAGTACTTC; cdr3_aa: CASIGEREGIDIQYF
d_call: -; j_call: TRBJ1-2; clone_size: -; v_call: TRBV6-5; cdr3_nt: TGTGCCAGCAGTTACTCAGAGGGAGGGGGCTACACCTTC; cdr3_aa: CASSYSEGGGYTF
d_call: TRBD1; j_call: TRBJ2-7; clone_size: -; v_call: TRBV2; cdr3_nt: TGTGCCAGCAGTATAGACCTGGGACAGGGTTACGAGCAGTACTTC; cdr3_aa: CASSIDLGQGYEQYF
d_call: -; j_call: TRBJ2-2; clone_size: -; v_call: TRBV5-1; cdr3_nt: TGCGCCAGCGTCCTAAACACCGGGGAGCTGTTTTTT; cdr3_aa: CASVLNTGELFF
d_call: -; j_call: TRBJ2-3; clone_size: -; v_call: TRBV15; cdr3_nt: TGTGCCACCAGCGGACCGATAGAAACAGATACGCAGTATTTT; cdr3_aa: CATSGPIETDTQYF
d_call: -; j_call: TRBJ2-5; clone_size: few; v_call: TRBV27; cdr3_nt: TGTGCCAGCAAGGGGTTTGGGCGGCAAGAGACCCAGTACTTC; cdr3_aa: CASKGFGRQETQYF
d_call: -; j_call: TRBJ1-5; clone_size: -; v_call: TRBV10-3; cdr3_nt: TGTGCCATCAGTGATACTGGGGGGAATCAGCCCCAGCATTTT; cdr3_aa: CAISDTGGNQPQHF
d_call: -; j_call: TRBJ2-6; clone_size: few; v_call: TRBV28; cdr3_nt: TGTGCCAGCAGTTCTCCCAGGGGCCTACGCTCTGGGGCCAACGTCCTGACTTTC; cdr3_aa: CASSSPRGLRSGANVLTF
d_call: -; j_call: TRBJ2-5; clone_size: few; v_call: TRBV7-2; cdr3_nt: TGTGCCAGCAGCTTCGGCGGTCCCCCCCAGTACTTC; cdr3_aa: CASSFGGPPQYF
d_call: TRBD1; j_call: TRBJ2-7; clone_size: -; v_call: TRBV2; cdr3_nt: TGTGCCAGCAACGGGGACAGGGATAAATCCTACGAGCAGTACTTC; cdr3_aa: CASNGDRDKSYEQYF
d_call: -; j_call: TRBJ2-1; clone_size: -; v_call: TRBV29-1; cdr3_nt: TGCAGCGTTGCTCCCCTTGCCGGAGCGAGGGATGAGCAGTTCTTC; cdr3_aa: CSVAPLAGARDEQFF
d_call: TRBD1; j_call: TRBJ2-7; clone_size: -; v_call: TRBV4-1; cdr3_nt: TGCGCCAGCAGCCAAACCCCAACCGGGACAGGCTTATACGAGCAGTACTTC; cdr3_aa: CASSQTPTGTGLYEQYF
d_call: -; j_call: TRBJ1-2; clone_size: -; v_call: TRBV7-2; cdr3_nt: TGTGCCAGCAGCACCCCGGGTTTCAACTATGGCTACACCTTC; cdr3_aa: CASSTPGFNYGYTF
d_call: -; j_call: TRBJ1-5; clone_size: few; v_call: TRBV30; cdr3_nt: TGTGCCTGGAGTAAGGGAGTGGATAGCAATCAGCCCCAGCATTTT; cdr3_aa: CAWSKGVDSNQPQHF
d_call: -; j_call: TRBJ1-2; clone_size: once; v_call: TRBV4-2; cdr3_nt: TGTGCCAGCAGCCAAGAAGGGGCAGGGGCGGACTATGGCTACACCTTC; cdr3_aa: CASSQEGAGADYGYTF
d_call: -; j_call: TRBJ1-2; clone_size: -; v_call: TRBV27; cdr3_nt: TGTGCCAGCAGTTCCGGTCTCGGTGCACCAACTAACTATGGCTACACCTTC; cdr3_aa: CASSSGLGAPTNYGYTF
d_call: -; j_call: TRBJ2-5; clone_size: few; v_call: TRBV20-1; cdr3_nt: TGCAGTGCTGTTACCGGGAGCCAAGAGACCCAGTACTTC; cdr3_aa: CSAVTGSQETQYF
d_call: TRBD1; j_call: TRBJ1-2; clone_size: few; v_call: TRBV3-1; cdr3_nt: TGTGCCAGCAGCCCTCACCCAAGGACAGGAAGATATGGCTACACCTTC; cdr3_aa: CASSPHPRTGRYGYTF
d_call: -; j_call: TRBJ2-7; clone_size: few; v_call: TRBV12-3/TRBV12-4; cdr3_nt: TGTGCCAGCAGCCCCATAGGGGTATCCTACGAGCAGTACTTC; cdr3_aa: CASSPIGVSYEQYF
d_call: -; j_call: TRBJ2-7; clone_size: -; v_call: TRBV7-2; cdr3_nt: TGTGCCAGCACCCCGAAGGCTCTTTCCTACGAGCAGTACTTC; cdr3_aa: CASTPKALSYEQYF
d_call: TRBD1; j_call: TRBJ2-1; clone_size: -; v_call: TRBV20-1; cdr3_nt: TGCAGTAACGCCGGGACAGCCTACAATGAGCAGTTCTTC; cdr3_aa: CSNAGTAYNEQFF
d_call: TRBD2; j_call: TRBJ2-3; clone_size: -; v_call: TRBV2; cdr3_nt: TGTGCCAGCTCTTGGACTAGCGGGAGTAGAACAGATACGCAGTATTTT; cdr3_aa: CASSWTSGSRTDTQYF
d_call: -; j_call: TRBJ2-6; clone_size: -; v_call: TRBV5-4; cdr3_nt: TGTGCCAGCAGCTCGGGATCAGGGGTTCCTGGGGCCAACGTCCTGACTTTC; cdr3_aa: CASSSGSGVPGANVLTF
d_call: TRBD2; j_call: TRBJ2-5; clone_size: -; v_call: TRBV20-1; cdr3_nt: TGCAGTGCTAGTAAGGTAGCGGGAAAGGAGACCCAGTACTTC; cdr3_aa: CSASKVAGKETQYF
d_call: -; j_call: TRBJ2-2; clone_size: -; v_call: TRBV12-3/TRBV12-4; cdr3_nt: TGTGCCAGCAGTTTATCGGGTCCGTCCTCCGGGGAGCTGTTTTTT; cdr3_aa: CASSLSGPSSGELFF
d_call: -; j_call: TRBJ2-4; clone_size: -; v_call: TRBV7-8; cdr3_nt: TGTGCCAGCAGCTTATGGAGGACACGGGACATTCAGTACTTC; cdr3_aa: CASSLWRTRDIQYF